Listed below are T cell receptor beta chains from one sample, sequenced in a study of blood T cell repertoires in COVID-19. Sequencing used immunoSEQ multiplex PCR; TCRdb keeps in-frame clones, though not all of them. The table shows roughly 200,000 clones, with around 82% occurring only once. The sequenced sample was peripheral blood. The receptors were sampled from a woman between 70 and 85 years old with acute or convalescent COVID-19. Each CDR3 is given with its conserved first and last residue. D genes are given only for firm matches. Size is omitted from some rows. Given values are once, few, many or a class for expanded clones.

TGTGCCAGCAGCTGGGACAGGGGGGATGAGCAGTTCTTC CASSWDRGDEQFF TRBD1 TRBJ2-1 . TRBV28
TGCGCCAGCACCCTCTCTAGCGGGAGTGTAAATGAGCAGTTCTTC CASTLSSGSVNEQFF TRBD2 TRBJ2-1 few TRBV5-1
TGTGCCAGCAGTCTCCGGGAGTCTAGCAATCAGCCCCAGCATTTT CASSLRESSNQPQHF . TRBJ1-5 . TRBV6-2/TRBV6-3
TGTGCCTGGACGGTGTTGTTGAACACTGAAGCTTTCTTT CAWTVLLNTEAFF . TRBJ1-1 . TRBV30
TGTGCCAGCAGCTCCGGGCCAGGGGCGCCCGGGGAGCTGTTTTTT CASSSGPGAPGELFF . TRBJ2-2 . TRBV7-3
TGTGCCATCAGTGAGTCTGGCAGGGGTACCTCTGGGGCCAACGTCCTGACTTTC CAISESGRGTSGANVLTF . TRBJ2-6 . TRBV10-3
TGTGCCAGCAGTGAAGAGGGGGGAGGGCCTTACGAGCAGTACTTC CASSEEGGGPYEQYF . TRBJ2-7 . TRBV2
TGCAGCGTTGAAGTTAAAGAGACCCAGTACTTC CSVEVKETQYF . TRBJ2-5 . TRBV29-1
TGTGCCAGCAGTAGCCTATCGGGAGGATTAGGTGAGCAGTTCTTC CASSSLSGGLGEQFF TRBD2 TRBJ2-1 . TRBV27
TGTGCCAGCAGCTTCGGAAGCGGGGGACTTTACGAGCAGTACTTC CASSFGSGGLYEQYF TRBD2 TRBJ2-7 . TRBV11-3
TGTGCCAGCAGCCCACGACTCTCGATCTACAATGGGCAGTTCTTC CASSPRLSIYNGQFF . TRBJ2-1 . TRBV7-9
TGTGCCAGCAGCCTCGACAGGGCAAATCAGCCCCAGCATTTT CASSLDRANQPQHF TRBD1 TRBJ1-5 . TRBV7-8
TGTGCCAGCAGCCAACGGACACGGCTTGGGCCGGGGCGGGGGATTCAGTACTTC CASSQRTRLGPGRGIQYF TRBD2 TRBJ2-5 . TRBV7-9
TGTGCCAGCTCACCTAGTGTGAACACCGGGGAGCTGTTTTTT CASSPSVNTGELFF . TRBJ2-2 few TRBV18
TGCGCCAGCAGCCGAAGACTAGCGGAAGAACAGTACTTC CASSRRLAEEQYF TRBD2 TRBJ2-7 . TRBV4-1
TGTGCCAGCAGCTCATATAACTTCCCCCGGACAGCAGCCTACGAGCAGTACTTC CASSSYNFPRTAAYEQYF . TRBJ2-7 . TRBV5-4
TGTGCCAGCAGCTTTTCACAGGGGGCTCCCTACGAGCAGTACTTC CASSFSQGAPYEQYF TRBD1 TRBJ2-7 . TRBV11-2
TGTGCCATCAGTGAAGGGACAGGGTTGAGGTATGGCTACACCTTC CAISEGTGLRYGYTF TRBD1 TRBJ1-2 . TRBV10-3
TGTGCCAGCAGTACCGGGACTAGCGGGAAGGATGAGCAGTTCTTC CASSTGTSGKDEQFF TRBD2 TRBJ2-1 . TRBV2
TGTGCCAGCAGTCCACGTAGCGCGAGCTCCTACGAGCAGTACTTC CASSPRSASSYEQYF . TRBJ2-7 . TRBV27
TGTGCCAGCAGCTTAGGGGGACTAGCGGGAGCACGAGAGCAGTTCTTC CASSLGGLAGAREQFF TRBD2 TRBJ2-1 few TRBV7-9
TGTGCCATCAGTCCGTCCCCCGGGACAGGGGGTAACACCATATATTTT CAISPSPGTGGNTIYF TRBD1 TRBJ1-3 . TRBV10-3
TGTGCCAGTGAGATGACAGGGAACCTTGAACAGCCCCAGCATTTT CASEMTGNLEQPQHF TRBD1 TRBJ1-5 . TRBV6-5
TGTGCCAGCAGTGAATTCGGGGACAGGGCGTCCTACGAGCAGTACTTC CASSEFGDRASYEQYF TRBD1 TRBJ2-7 . TRBV6-1
TGCGCCAGCAGCCCAGACAGGGATGGCTACACCTTC CASSPDRDGYTF TRBD1 TRBJ1-2 once TRBV5-1
TGTGCCTGGAGTGGTTGGACTAGCGGGAGAGTCGAGACCCAGTACTTC CAWSGWTSGRVETQYF TRBD2 TRBJ2-5 few TRBV30
TGTGCCAGCAGCCGAGACGGCCAAGAGACCCAGTACTTC CASSRDGQETQYF . TRBJ2-5 few TRBV7-8
TGTGCCAGCAGCTTGGGACAGGATAACTATGGCTACACCTTC CASSLGQDNYGYTF . TRBJ1-2 . TRBV5-4
TGTGCCAGCAGTCCCTTCCAGGGGGCGCGTGGTTCACCCCTCCACTTT CASSPFQGARGSPLHF TRBD1 TRBJ1-6 . TRBV28
TGTGCCAGCAGTGAAGAACTAGCGGGATCCTACGAGCAGTACTTC CASSEELAGSYEQYF TRBD2 TRBJ2-7 . TRBV6-1
TGTGCCAGTAGTCCCCAAGACAGGGGGCGTCTGGAGACCCAGTACTTC CASSPQDRGRLETQYF TRBD1 TRBJ2-5 . TRBV19
TGTGCCAGCAGTTTATTTTTGGTTGCAGGGAACCCGGAAAAACTGTTTTTT CASSLFLVAGNPEKLFF . TRBJ1-4 . TRBV27
TGTGCCACCAGCACATCTAACTATGGCTACACCTTC CATSTSNYGYTF . TRBJ1-2 . TRBV15
TGTGCCAGCAGCTCGGGGTGGGGGACTAGCGGCATTACCTACGAGCAGTACTTC CASSSGWGTSGITYEQYF TRBD2 TRBJ2-7 . TRBV11-2
TGTGCCAGCAGCGCTACCTCAAACCAAGAGACCCAGTACTTC CASSATSNQETQYF . TRBJ2-5 . TRBV3-1/TRBV3-2
TGTGCCTGGAGTACGGGGAAAGAGAACACTGAAGCTTTCTTT CAWSTGKENTEAFF . TRBJ1-1 . TRBV30
TGTGCCAGCAGCCAGACGTTAGGGGGCTACGAGCAGTACTTC CASSQTLGGYEQYF . TRBJ2-7 . TRBV3-1/TRBV3-2
TGTGCCAGCAGCCCCGACAGGGCTTATGGCTACACCTTC CASSPDRAYGYTF TRBD1 TRBJ1-2 . TRBV5-4